These 24 T cell receptor beta chains were all obtained from the same sample, sequenced in a study of T cells in Graves' hyperthyroidism and ophthalmopathy. What was amplified from RNA transcripts were TCR beta CDR3 regions. An initial round of RT-PCR targeting the TCR CDR3 relied on the HTBI primer set. TCRdb analysed the multiplex PCR reads with MiXCR anew, one entry per CDR3 protein. The sample shows 550,000 to 800,000 distinct CDR3 sequences, about 15% of them seen only once. What was sequenced was blood. Every receptor here comes from a man aged 18 to 30 with Graves' hyperthyroidism.

This clonotype was recorded many times. This chain uses TRBV27 with TRBJ2-3; the match to TRBD2 covers 7 bases. The ends lost 9 bases at V and 3 bases at J; junction bases unmatched: 12. Germline loops: CDR1 MNHEY, CDR2 SMNVEV (reference sequence). The CDR3 contains 15 residues. CDR3 nucleotide sequence: TGTGCCAGTCGGCCGGCGGGAGTGGGGACAGATACGCAGTATTTT. This translates into CASRPAGVGTDTQYF.

The sample holds a few counts of this clonotype. The chain recombines TRBV7-2 with TRBJ2-7; tentative D call: TRBD2 (6 bases). The CDR3 has 17 amino acids. Trimming took 2 bases from V and 3 from J, leaving 20 bases between them. Germline V gives CDR1 SGHTA, CDR2 FQGNSA. CDR3 nucleotides: TGTGCCAGCAGCTTAAGCGGGCGGCGGGCGAGACTCTACGAGCAGTACTTC. Translating it yields CASSLSGRRARLYEQYF.

On this clonotype: Compared with germline, one end of the junction differs, possibly owing to a read error. V is TRBV6-2 or TRBV6-3 and J is TRBJ2-1; D remains ambiguous. The length of the CDR3 is 12 residues. Germline lookup yields CDR1 MNHEY and CDR2 SVGEGT. The CDR3 here is CASSFIYNEQCF. In DNA, the CDR3 is TGTGCCAGCAGTTTTATCTACAATGAGCAGTGCTTC.

There are a few counts of this clonotype. The chain is built from TRBV5-5 and TRBJ2-1; possibly TRBD1 or TRBD2 for D (5 bases each). The V end was cut by 4 bases, the J end by 0 bases, with 17 bases between. The CDR3 is made up of 17 amino acids. CDR1 and CDR2 (germline): SGHKS, YYEKEE (reference sequence). CDR3 sequence reads: CASSTAPGTISYNEQFF. The CDR3 DNA is TGTGCCAGCAGCACGGCCCCCGGGACCATCTCCTACAATGAGCAGTTCTTC.

This clonotype was recorded many times. The chain recombines TRBV2 with TRBJ2-1; D gene uncertain. The V and J ends lost 7 bases and 2 bases respectively, with 12 bases between them. The germline gives CDR1 SNHLY, CDR2 FYNNEI. The CDR3 totals 14 residues. CDR3 in amino acids: CASIGQTTYNEQFF. CDR3 coding DNA: TGTGCCAGCATTGGGCAGACGACCTACAATGAGCAGTTCTTC.

Notes on this clonotype: A much larger clone differs by one base, so this may be a read error. CDR3 amino acids: CASSGRVYSNQPQHF. The CDR3 DNA follows: TGTGCCAGCAGTGGCAGGGTTTATAGCAATCAGCCCCAGCATTTT. The rearrangement joins TRBV7-2 to TRBJ1-5, with D possibly matching TRBD1 (5 bases). The CDR3 has 15 amino acids. Between the trimmed V and J ends, which lost 6 bases and 0 bases, there was a span of 12 bases. Germline assignment: CDR1 SGHTA and CDR2 FQGNSA. The full variable domain, completed using reference TRBV7-2 and TRBJ1-5, is GAGVSQSPSNKVTEKGKDVELRCDPISGHTALYWYRQSLGQGLEFLIYFQGNSAPDKSGLPSDRFSAERTGGSVSTLTIQRTQQEDSAVYLCASSGRVYSNQPQHFGDGTRLSIL.

In its sample, this clonotype was seen many times. The chain couples TRBV15 to TRBJ2-3; either TRBD1 or TRBD2 may fit D (5 bases each). Germline lookup yields CDR1 LNHNV and CDR2 YYDKDF (reference sequence). Trimming left V 5 bases short and J 2 bases short, with 20 bases between. CDR3 length: 17 amino acids. The CDR3 DNA reads as TGTGCCACCAGCGGGACCCTGCGGGTCAGTAACACAGATACGCAGTATTTT. Its protein product is CATSGTLRVSNTDTQYF.

The chain is built from TRBV5-4 and TRBJ1-2; D is undetermined. V shed 4 bases and J shed 3 bases, with 16 bases lying between them. The length of the CDR3 is 15 residues. The germline V gene encodes CDR1 SGHNT and CDR2 YYREEE (reference sequence). For the CDR3, the DNA is TGTGCCAGCAGCGTCCTTACCGTGGTGGACTATGGCTACACCTTC. This codes for CASSVLTVVDYGYTF.

This clonotype was seen at least ten times. This chain links TRBV28 with TRBJ2-5, with TRBD1 matching 7 bases. Germline V gene sequence: CDR1 MDHEN, CDR2 SYDVKM. Trimming removed 5 bases from V and 5 bases from J; junction bases left unmatched: 11. The CDR3 totals 15 residues. CDR3 residues: CASSLGPQGTETQYF. DNA for the CDR3: TGTGCCAGCAGTCTGGGACCACAGGGGACGGAGACCCAGTACTTC.

Many counts were recorded for this clonotype. V gene TRBV3-1 combines with J gene TRBJ2-7; TRBD2 matches 7 bases. Germline V gene sequence: CDR1 LGHDT, CDR2 YNNKEL (reference sequence). The CDR3 runs 17 residues. Trimming took 2 bases from V and 0 from J; bases not matched to a gene: 10. The CDR3 DNA follows: TGTGCCAGCAGCCAACTCTTTAGCGGGTGGAGCTCCTACGAGCAGTACTTC. It translates to CASSQLFSGWSSYEQYF.

This clonotype was counted ten times or more. This chain connects TRBV28 to TRBJ2-1; 7 nucleotides agree with TRBD2. Losses at the gene ends were 7 bases for V and 6 bases for J; bases not matched to a gene: 6. The germline gives CDR1 MDHEN, CDR2 SYDVKM. This CDR3 comprises 13 residues. The CDR3 here is CASNGGISNEQFF. DNA of the CDR3: TGTGCCAGCAACGGGGGGATTAGCAATGAGCAGTTCTTC. Using reference TRBV28 and TRBJ2-1 for the parts outside the CDR3, the full variable domain is DVKVTQSSRYLVKRTGEKVFLECVQDMDHENMFWYRQDPGLGLRLIYFSYDVKMKEKGDIPEGYSVSREKKERFSLILESASTNQTSMYLCASNGGISNEQFFGPGTRLTVL.

There are many counts of this clonotype. The chain combines TRBV9 with TRBJ2-3; possibly TRBD2 for D (6 bases). V lost 3 bases and J lost 1, with 12 bases in between. Germline CDR1 SGDLS, CDR2 YYNGEE. The CDR3 consists of 15 residues. The CDR3 protein is CASSAGLIGTDTQYF. CDR3 nucleotide sequence: TGTGCCAGCAGCGCGGGACTCATCGGCACAGATACGCAGTATTTT.

The chain has TRBV3-1 and TRBJ2-7; 11 bases fit TRBD2. The CDR3 totals 16 residues. In germline, CDR1 is LGHDT, CDR2 YNNKEL (reference sequence). The V segment lost 3 bases and the J segment 2 bases; nucleotides outside the gene matches: 6. The CDR3 nucleotides read TGTGCCAGCAGCCAGACCTTTAGCGGGAGGGCCTACGAGCAGTACTTC. Residues: CASSQTFSGRAYEQYF.

The chain has TRBV7-9 and TRBJ2-7, with 7 bases lining up with TRBD1. Per the germline V gene, CDR1 is SEHNR and CDR2 is FQNEAQ (reference sequence). J lost 2 bases, V lost 5 bases, and 6 bases had no gene match. The CDR3 consists of 14 residues. The CDR3 loop reads CASSEGQAPYEQYF. DNA for the CDR3: TGTGCCAGCAGCGAAGGACAGGCCCCCTACGAGCAGTACTTC.

Turning to this clonotype: Germline is not matched at one junction end, which may reflect a read error. The CDR3 DNA reads TGTGCCGGTAGTATGGACCAAGAGACCCAGTACTTC. It is translated as CAGSMDQETQYF. The rearrangement joins TRBV19 to TRBJ2-5; D is uncertain. Germline V gene sequence: CDR1 LNHDA, CDR2 SQIVND (reference sequence). The CDR3 covers 12 residues.

This clonotype was found many times. This chain uses TRBV7-2 with TRBJ2-1; D is ambiguous. V was pared by 2 bases and J by 7 bases, with 9 bases between. The germline gives CDR1 SGHTA, CDR2 FQGNSA. This CDR3 is 13 amino acids long. Written as DNA, the CDR3 is TGTGCCAGCAGCTTACAACGTTCAAATGAGCAGTTCTTC. Its translation: CASSLQRSNEQFF.

The rearrangement uses TRBV19 and TRBJ2-5; 9 nucleotides match TRBD1. The ends lost 5 bases at V and 3 bases at J; junction bases unmatched: 4. Germline V gives CDR1 LNHDA, CDR2 SQIVND (reference sequence). CDR3 length: 14 amino acids. Here the CDR3 reads CASSSTGGEETQYF. The CDR3 DNA sequence: TGTGCCAGTAGTTCGACAGGGGGAGAAGAGACCCAGTACTTC.

This clonotype was detected ten times or more. The rearrangement uses TRBV6-2 or TRBV6-3 and TRBJ2-5, with D maybe TRBD1 (6 bases). Germline-derived CDR1 and CDR2 are MNHEY and SVGEGT. Trimming cost V 6 bases and J 3 bases, with 14 bases left between them. The CDR3 spans 14 residues. Written as DNA, the CDR3 is TGTGCCAGCAGACCATTCAGGGGAGAAGAGACCCAGTACTTC. Protein product: CASRPFRGEETQYF.

The gene calls are TRBV28 and TRBJ2-7; 7 bases fit TRBD1. There are 14 residues in the CDR3. Germline CDR1 reads MDHEN; CDR2 reads SYDVKM. The V gene end was trimmed by 3 bases and the J gene end by 1 base; junction bases not matched to a gene: 3. CDR3 residues: CASSFRGQSYEQYF. The CDR3 DNA follows: TGTGCCAGCAGTTTCAGGGGACAGTCCTACGAGCAGTACTTC.

This clonotype was detected many times. The chain has TRBV20-1 and TRBJ2-5, with D perhaps being TRBD1 or TRBD2 (5 bases each). From germline, CDR1 is DFQATT and CDR2 SNEGSKA (reference sequence). The CDR3 consists of 13 residues. Trimming cost V 5 bases and J 3 bases, with 13 bases left between them. CDR3 sequence reads: CSAGTSSEETQYF. CDR3 in DNA: TGCAGTGCTGGGACCTCGAGCGAAGAGACCCAGTACTTC.

This clonotype was observed many times. V gene TRBV2 combines with J gene TRBJ2-1, with a possible D match to TRBD2 (6 bases). V lost 1 base and J lost 4, with 8 bases in between. CDR1 is SNHLY and CDR2 is FYNNEI in the germline V gene. The CDR3 length is 14 residues. CDR3 amino acids: CASSEETSYNEQFF. CDR3 sequence (DNA): TGTGCCAGCAGTGAAGAGACTAGTTACAATGAGCAGTTCTTC.

This clonotype was detected only a few times. The V gene is TRBV20-1, the J gene TRBJ2-1; TRBD2 matches at 7 bases. CDR3 length equals 14 residues. Germline V gives CDR1 DFQATT, CDR2 SNEGSKA (reference sequence). J lost 9 bases, V lost 4 bases, and 12 bases had no gene match. CDR3 loop: CSAILAGDLREQFF. As DNA, the CDR3 is TGCAGTGCTATACTCGCGGGAGACCTCCGTGAGCAGTTCTTC.

Only a few counts were recorded for this clonotype. The genes are TRBV30 and TRBJ1-2; D gene unclear. The CDR3 loop spans 13 amino acids. Germline CDR1 reads GTSNPN; CDR2 reads SVGIG (reference sequence). Trimming stripped 0 bases from V and 10 bases from J, with 15 bases between. CDR3 sequence: CAWSVPRLSDYTF. The DNA for the CDR3 is TGTGCCTGGAGTGTACCCAGGCTCAGCGACTACACCTTC.

This clonotype turned up a few times. This chain joins TRBV25-1 and TRBJ2-3; D gene unclear. CDR1 and CDR2 from the germline V gene are MGHDK and SYGVNS. V was shortened by 6 bases and J by 6 bases, with 10 bases between the two germline ends. The CDR3 extends over 12 amino acids. The CDR3 sequence: CASSSIWDTQYF. Written as DNA, the CDR3 is TGTGCCAGCAGCTCAATATGGGATACGCAGTATTTT.